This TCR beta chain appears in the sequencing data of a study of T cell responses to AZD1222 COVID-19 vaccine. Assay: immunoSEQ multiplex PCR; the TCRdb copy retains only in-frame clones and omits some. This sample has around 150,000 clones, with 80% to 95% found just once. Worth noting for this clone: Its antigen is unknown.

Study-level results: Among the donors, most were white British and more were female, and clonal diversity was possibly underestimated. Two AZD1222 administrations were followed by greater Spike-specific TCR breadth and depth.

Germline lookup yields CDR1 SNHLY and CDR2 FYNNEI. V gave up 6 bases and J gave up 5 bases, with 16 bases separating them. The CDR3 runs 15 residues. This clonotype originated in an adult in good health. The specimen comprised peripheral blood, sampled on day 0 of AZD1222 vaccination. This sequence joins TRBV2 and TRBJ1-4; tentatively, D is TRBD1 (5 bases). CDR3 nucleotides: TGTGCCAGCAGCGGGGAGGCAGGGTTGAATGAAAAACTGTTTTTT. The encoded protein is CASSGEAGLNEKLFF.